This T cell receptor beta chain originates from a study of T cell changes during pregnancy in multiple sclerosis. CDR1 and CDR2 (germline): MNHNS, SASEGT. V was shortened by 1 base and J by 7 bases, with 7 bases between the two germline ends. The CDR3 extends over 12 amino acids. The table came from immunoSEQ multiplex PCR; TCRdb's copy has only in-frame clones and leaves some out. The data contain roughly 75,000 clones, almost 95% of them singletons. The source of this sequence is a female donor in good health, enrolled as a control in a pregnancy study. The sample consisted of peripheral blood, taken in the third trimester of pregnancy. The chain is built from TRBV6-1 and TRBJ2-5, with unresolved D. The CDR3 bases are TGTGCCAGCAGTGAAGGGTCCGGGACCCAGTACTTC. This gives the protein CASSEGSGTQYF.